The 24 T cell receptor beta chains in this list originate from one sample, sequenced in a study of blood T cell repertoires in COVID-19. Libraries were prepared by immunoSEQ multiplex PCR; TCRdb keeps only in-frame clonotypes and omits some of them. In the table there are approximately 110,000 clones, around 79% of which are singletons. Sequencing was done on a sample of peripheral blood. All receptors derive from a man aged 70-80 years with active or convalescent COVID-19.

This CDR3 reads CASRPAAGAPSYEQYF. The CDR3 DNA reads TGTGCCAGCAGGCCGGCAGCGGGGGCCCCCTCCTACGAGCAGTACTTC. This chain joins TRBV7-2 and TRBJ2-7, with TRBD2 identical over 8 bases. The CDR3 consists of 16 residues. Germline loops: CDR1 SGHTA, CDR2 FQGNSA. The ends lost 6 bases at V and 0 bases at J; junction bases unmatched: 10.

This clone was seen only a few times. J is TRBJ2-7 and V is TRBV7-9; D ambiguous. V was trimmed by 3 bases and J by 3 bases, leaving 9 bases between them. This CDR3 region has 13 residues. From germline, CDR1 is SEHNR and CDR2 FQNEAQ (reference sequence). The CDR3 loop reads CASSFGLSYEQYF. In DNA form, the CDR3 reads TGTGCCAGCAGCTTCGGGTTGAGCTACGAGCAGTACTTC. Full variable domain (outside the CDR3, taken from reference TRBV7-9 and TRBJ2-7): DTGVSQNPRHKITKRGQNVTFRCDPISEHNRLYWYRQTLGQGPEFLTYFQNEAQLEKSRLLSDRFSAERPKGSFSTLEIQRTEQGDSAMYLCASSFGLSYEQYFGPGTRLTVT.

The chain is built from TRBV5-1 and TRBJ2-2, with 7 bases lining up with TRBD2. Trimming removed 2 bases from V and 0 bases from J; junction bases left unmatched: 1. This CDR3 has 15 amino acids. CDR1 is SGHRS and CDR2 is YFSETQ in the germline V gene. The CDR3 DNA sequence: TGCGCCAGCAGCTTAGGACTAGCGAACACCGGGGAGCTGTTTTTT. It codes for CASSLGLANTGELFF.

The rearrangement uses TRBV6-5 and TRBJ1-5; no clear D gene. The CDR3 is 14 residues long. Germline V gene sequence: CDR1 MNHEY, CDR2 SVGAGI. The V gene lost 6 bases and the J gene lost 2 bases, with 11 bases spanning the gap. The CDR3 protein is CASSPTWGNQPQHF. Written as DNA, the CDR3 is TGTGCCAGCAGCCCGACATGGGGCAATCAGCCCCAGCATTTT.

The gene calls are TRBV9 and TRBJ2-5, with 7 bases identical to TRBD2. CDR1 is SGDLS, CDR2 YYNGEE, per germline. The ends lost 6 bases at V and 5 bases at J; junction bases unmatched: 10. The CDR3 has 14 residues. The CDR3 spells CASNPTGGRETQYF. In DNA, the CDR3 is TGTGCCAGCAACCCGACGGGGGGAAGGGAGACCCAGTACTTC. The full variable domain, rest sourced from reference TRBV9 and TRBJ2-5, is DSGVTQTPKHLITATGQRVTLRCSPRSGDLSVYWYQQSLDQGLQFLIQYYNGEERAKGNILERFSAQQFPDLHSELNLSSLELGDSALYFCASNPTGGRETQYFGPGTRLLVL.

This clone was seen more than once but under ten times. The chain joins TRBV7-6 to TRBJ2-2, with 9 bases identical to TRBD1. CDR1 and CDR2 from the germline V gene are SGHVS and FNYEAQ. The J segment lost 6 bases and the V segment lost 5 bases, leaving 16 bases of the junction unmatched. The CDR3 totals 18 residues. The CDR3 coding sequence is TGTGCCAGCAGCCCATTCCCCCCGGGACAGGGAGAGGCCGGGGAGCTGTTTTTT. Its protein is CASSPFPPGQGEAGELFF. Drawing the rest from reference TRBV7-6 and TRBJ2-2, the complete variable domain is GAGVSQSPRYKVTKRGQDVALRCDPISGHVSLYWYRQALGQGPEFLTYFNYEAQQDKSGLPNDRFSAERPEGSISTLTIQRTEQRDSAMYRCASSPFPPGQGEAGELFFGEGSRLTVL.

The chain combines TRBV5-1 with TRBJ2-7; 11 nucleotides match TRBD2. The V and J ends lost 5 bases and 2 bases, in that order; junction bases with no gene match: 6. The CDR3 totals 15 residues. Looked up from germline, CDR1 is SGHRS and CDR2 is YFSETQ. The CDR3 nucleotides are TGCGCCAGCAGTCCCATAGCGGGAGGGACCTACGAGCAGTACTTC. The encoded protein is CASSPIAGGTYEQYF.

The chain couples TRBV4-2 to TRBJ1-2; D is possibly TRBD1 (6 bases). CDR3 length equals 16 residues. V dropped 0 bases and J dropped 6 bases, with 17 bases sitting between them. Germline V lookup: CDR1 LGHNA, CDR2 YNFKEQ. The CDR3 coding sequence is TGTGCCAGCAGCCAAGACGCTAGGGGGGCGGGGGATGGCTACACCTTC. Protein product: CASSQDARGAGDGYTF.

This chain connects TRBV6-2 or TRBV6-3 to TRBJ2-5, with 9 bases fitting TRBD1. Germline CDR1 is MNHEY and CDR2 is SVGEGT. The trim removed 6 bases at V and 4 bases at J, leaving 15 bases unmatched. This CDR3 comprises 17 residues. The CDR3 sequence is CASSRSTGTGRGETQYF. The CDR3 DNA is TGTGCCAGCAGCCGATCGACCGGGACAGGGAGGGGAGAGACCCAGTACTTC.

This chain uses TRBV10-3 with TRBJ2-1; D may be TRBD2 (5 bases). The CDR3 has 14 residues. Looked up from germline, CDR1 is ENHRY and CDR2 is SYGVKD. The germline V and J ends were trimmed by 6 bases and 2 bases, with 11 bases remaining between them. CDR3 loop: CAISRTPTYNEQFF. The CDR3 DNA reads TGTGCCATCAGCAGGACTCCTACCTACAATGAGCAGTTCTTC.

This chain joins TRBV18 and TRBJ2-7; TRBD2 is a possible D gene (8 bases). The V and J ends lost 3 bases and 4 bases respectively, with 43 bases between them. This CDR3 has 24 amino acids. Germline V lookup: CDR1 KGHSH, CDR2 LQKENI. CDR3 amino acids: CASSPNWTLGRDESGTEVPYEQYF. In DNA, the CDR3 is TGTGCCAGCTCACCCAATTGGACTCTCGGGAGGGACGAATCCGGGACAGAGGTCCCTTACGAGCAGTACTTC. The entire variable domain, with the rest obtained from reference TRBV18 and TRBJ2-7, is as follows: NAGVMQNPRHLVRRRGQEARLRCSPMKGHSHVYWYRQLPEEGLKFMVYLQKENIIDESGMPKERFSAEFPKEGPSILRIQQVVRGDSAAYFCASSPNWTLGRDESGTEVPYEQYFGPGTRLTVT.

This clone has just a few counts. V usage is TRBV2 and J usage is TRBJ1-2; D is perhaps TRBD1 (6 bases). The germline CDR1 and CDR2 sequences are SNHLY and FYNNEI. Trimming shortened V by 5 bases and J by 1 base, and 8 bases separated the two germline ends. The CDR3 length is 13 residues. The CDR3 here is CASSKDSNYGYTF. CDR3 nucleotides: TGTGCCAGCAGTAAGGACAGTAACTATGGCTACACCTTC.

The chain links TRBV5-1 to TRBJ2-1; 9 positions match TRBD1. Germline values: CDR1 SGHRS, CDR2 YFSETQ. V trimming: 4 bases; J trimming: 8 bases; junction bases outside the gene matches: 4. The CDR3 covers 13 residues. The CDR3 protein is CASSGDRVHEQFF. DNA for the CDR3: TGCGCCAGCAGCGGGGACAGGGTCCATGAGCAGTTCTTC.

This sequence joins TRBV5-6 and TRBJ2-1, with TRBD1 identical over 12 bases. V shed 4 bases, J shed 7 bases, and the junction held 9 bases outside the gene matches. CDR3 length: 16 amino acids. Germline-derived CDR1 and CDR2 are SGHDT and YYEEEE. This CDR3 reads CASSASGTGGKNEQFF. In DNA, the CDR3 is TGTGCCAGCAGCGCATCCGGGACAGGGGGCAAGAATGAGCAGTTCTTC.

The chain combines TRBV30 with TRBJ1-1; D uncertain. CDR1 is GTSNPN and CDR2 is SVGIG in the germline V gene (reference sequence). CDR3 length: 11 amino acids. Trimming removed 3 bases at V and 5 bases at J, with 7 bases between. CDR3 in DNA: TGTGCCTGGAGGGGAGAGACTGAAGCTTTCTTT. This sequence encodes CAWRGETEAFF.

The chain employs TRBV20-1 and TRBJ2-1, with a tentative D call TRBD2 (5 bases). Germline CDR1 is DFQATT and CDR2 is SNEGSKA (reference sequence). This CDR3 has 11 residues. Trimming removed 0 bases at V and 11 bases at J, with 8 bases between. The CDR3: CSARDDGKQFF. CDR3 coding DNA: TGCAGTGCTAGAGATGACGGGAAGCAGTTCTTC.

The chain joins TRBV12-5 to TRBJ2-1; 7 bases line up with TRBD2. CDR1 and CDR2 (germline): LGHNT, FRNRAP. The CDR3 loop spans 18 amino acids. J gave up 2 bases and V 4 bases, and 14 bases lay outside the gene matches. The CDR3 DNA reads TGTGCTAGTGGTTCGCCCCGTGCGGGTGCGGGGGCCTACAATGAGCAGTTCTTC. Translated: CASGSPRAGAGAYNEQFF. The complete variable domain, with remaining parts taken from reference TRBV12-5 and TRBJ2-1, reads DARVTQTPRHKVTEMGQEVTMRCQPILGHNTVFWYRQTMMQGLELLAYFRNRAPLDDSGMPKDRFSAEMPDATLATLKIQPSEPRDSAVYFCASGSPRAGAGAYNEQFFGPGTRLTVL.

J is TRBJ1-2 and V is TRBV6-1, with D tentatively TRBD1 (6 bases). Germline V gene sequence: CDR1 MNHNS, CDR2 SASEGT. The CDR3 sequence is 15 residues long. V was shortened by 2 bases and J by 4 bases, with 14 bases between the two germline ends. CDR3 loop: CASSEMGGGGYGYTF. The CDR3, as DNA: TGTGCCAGCAGTGAAATGGGAGGGGGGGGCTATGGCTACACCTTC.

This chain joins TRBV18 and TRBJ1-5, with TRBD1 as a possible D gene (5 bases). Trimming stripped 2 bases from V and 1 base from J, with 9 bases between. Germline values: CDR1 KGHSH, CDR2 LQKENI. This CDR3 is built from 15 residues. CDR3 loop: CASSPARVSNQPQHF. In nucleotides, the CDR3 is TGTGCCAGCTCACCAGCCAGGGTGAGCAATCAGCCCCAGCATTTT.

This rearrangement joins TRBV7-2 to TRBJ1-3; 9 bases are shared with TRBD1. Germline-derived CDR1 and CDR2 are SGHTA and FQGNSA. The CDR3 has 17 residues. V trimming: 4 bases; J trimming: 1 base; junction bases outside the gene matches: 8. CDR3 protein: CASSSRWDRASGNTIYF. In DNA form, the CDR3 reads TGTGCCAGCAGCTCCCGTTGGGACAGGGCGTCTGGAAACACCATATATTTT. Filled out from reference TRBV7-2 and TRBJ1-3, the complete variable domain reads GAGVSQSPSNKVTEKGKDVELRCDPISGHTALYWYRQSLGQGLEFLIYFQGNSAPDKSGLPSDRFSAERTGGSVSTLTIQRTQQEDSAVYLCASSSRWDRASGNTIYFGEGSWLTVV.

V usage is TRBV9 and J usage is TRBJ2-2; tentatively, D is TRBD1 (6 bases). Germline lookup yields CDR1 SGDLS and CDR2 YYNGEE. Trimming shortened V by 2 bases and J by 6 bases, and 11 bases separated the two germline ends. The CDR3 runs 14 residues. This CDR3 reads CASSVGTTPGELFF. The CDR3 coding sequence is TGTGCCAGCAGCGTCGGGACAACTCCCGGGGAGCTGTTTTTT. Together with reference TRBV9 and TRBJ2-2, the CDR3 gives the full variable domain: DSGVTQTPKHLITATGQRVTLRCSPRSGDLSVYWYQQSLDQGLQFLIQYYNGEERAKGNILERFSAQQFPDLHSELNLSSLELGDSALYFCASSVGTTPGELFFGEGSRLTVL.

This clone occurred once. The V call is TRBV27, the J call TRBJ2-2, with 12 bases aligning to TRBD2. From germline, CDR1 is MNHEY and CDR2 SMNVEV (reference sequence). This CDR3 region has 21 residues. V lost 3 bases, J lost 4 bases, and 18 bases stayed unmatched. CDR3 amino acids: CASSLEAPSGRALFSTGELFF. As DNA, the CDR3 is TGTGCCAGCAGTTTGGAAGCCCCTAGCGGGAGGGCCCTGTTCAGCACCGGGGAGCTGTTTTTT.

The chain is built from TRBV5-1 and TRBJ2-1, with 9 nucleotides matching TRBD2. CDR1 and CDR2 from the germline V gene are SGHRS and YFSETQ. The junction had 7 bases not matched to a gene; V was cut back by 6 bases and J by 9 bases. This CDR3 is 13 amino acids long. The CDR3 DNA reads TGCGCCAGCAAGGAGGCTAGCGGGATTGAGCAGTTCTTC. It specifies CASKEASGIEQFF.

This chain connects TRBV28 to TRBJ2-7; TRBD2 is a possible D gene (5 bases). Germline V gives CDR1 MDHEN, CDR2 SYDVKM. V was shortened by 3 bases and J by 0 bases, with 15 bases between the two germline ends. The CDR3 length is 16 residues. The CDR3: CASSFDQSGSSYEQYF. Written as DNA, the CDR3 is TGTGCCAGCAGTTTTGACCAAAGCGGATCCTCCTACGAGCAGTACTTC.